This T cell receptor beta chain was identified in a study of cytomegalovirus exposure and HLA in healthy donors. Across the study: Earlier, roughly 120 million unique TCR beta sequences were recovered from around 200 million T cells by an analysis. Study-wide points: There were three CMV-associated chains whose specificity for CMV antigens was confirmed in vitro. According to an earlier analysis, most TCR beta V segments yielded productive rearrangements about 87% or about 30% of the time.

Losses at the gene ends were 3 bases for V and 0 bases for J; bases not matched to a gene: 6. The CDR3 sequence is 17 residues long. Germline V CDR1 and CDR2: KGHSH, LQKENI. The primer mix had 60 Vbeta and 13 Jbeta primers. Assay used: immunoSEQ multiplex PCR; TCRdb lists only in-frame clones, some missing. The sample yields about 160,000 clones, 80% to 90% seen once. A word on this clone: Its antigen is as yet unknown.

The source material was PBMCs. The origin of this receptor is a woman aged 25 to 39 in good health and CMV-seropositive. The chain combines TRBV18 with TRBJ1-2; 11 bases are a match to TRBD1. CDR3 amino acids: CASSPGQGVTANYGYTF. The DNA for the CDR3 is TGTGCCAGCTCACCGGGACAGGGGGTCACAGCTAACTATGGCTACACCTTC.